The 32 T cell receptor beta chains below come from one sample, sequenced in a study of cytomegalovirus exposure and HLA in healthy donors. Researchers ran the PCR with 60 Vbeta and 13 Jbeta primers. Clones were read by immunoSEQ multiplex PCR, and TCRdb kept only the in-frame ones, dropping some. The repertoire holds some 150,000 clones, with roughly 85% as singletons. The specimen was PBMCs. Receptors originate from a male donor in good health and CMV-seronegative.

V gene TRBV7-2 combines with J gene TRBJ1-1; D not certain. This CDR3 spans 13 amino acids. Per the germline V gene, CDR1 is SGHTA and CDR2 is FQGNSA. The V gene lost 1 base and the J gene lost 4 bases, with 7 bases spanning the gap. CDR3 DNA: TGTGCCAGCAGCTTAGGGACTCTCACTGAAGCTTTCTTT. It is translated as CASSLGTLTEAFF.

The rearrangement joins TRBV7-8 to TRBJ2-7, with 7 nucleotides matching TRBD2. From germline, CDR1 is SGHVS and CDR2 FQNEAQ. CDR3 length: 13 residues. V shed 5 bases and J 4 bases; nucleotides not matched to a gene: 5. The chain's CDR3 is CASSPGGGYEQYF. The CDR3, as DNA: TGTGCCAGCAGCCCGGGGGGTGGGTACGAGCAGTACTTC.

The gene calls are TRBV4-1 and TRBJ1-4, with unresolved D. The CDR3 contains 12 residues. With 1 base removed from V and 9 bases from J, the gap between germline ends came to 6 bases. Germline-derived CDR1 and CDR2 are MGHRA and YSYEKL. In DNA, the CDR3 is TGCGCCAGCAGCCAAGTCTCTAAAAAACTGTTTTTT. Its translation: CASSQVSKKLFF.

This clone was counted a single time. This rearrangement joins TRBV7-6 to TRBJ1-1, with 12 positions matching TRBD1. Trimming removed 0 bases from V and 4 bases from J; junction bases left unmatched: 3. CDR3 length: 16 amino acids. Germline CDR1 SGHVS, CDR2 FNYEAQ. CDR3 nucleotide sequence: TGTGCCAGCAGCTTAGCGGGACAGGGGGCGACCACTGAAGCTTTCTTT. It translates to CASSLAGQGATTEAFF.

The chain carries TRBV10-1 and TRBJ2-7, with D perhaps TRBD1 (5 bases). Trimming took 2 bases from V and 5 from J, leaving 10 bases between them. Germline lookup yields CDR1 WNHNN and CDR2 SYGVQD (reference sequence). This CDR3 is 13 amino acids long. The CDR3 sequence is CASSEKGPHEQYF. The CDR3 coding sequence is TGCGCCAGCAGTGAGAAGGGGCCCCACGAGCAGTACTTC.

The chain recombines TRBV7-3 with TRBJ2-1; 11 bases line up with TRBD1. V lost 5 bases to trimming and J lost 8 bases; unmatched junction nucleotides: 8. CDR1 SGHTA and CDR2 FQGTGA come from the germline V gene. There are 15 residues in the CDR3. The CDR3 sequence is CASSLGQGAWDEQFF. The CDR3 DNA is TGTGCCAGCAGCCTCGGACAGGGGGCATGGGATGAGCAGTTCTTC.

In DNA form, the CDR3 reads TGTGCCAGCAGCCAGAACAACTATGGCTACACCTTC. This codes for CASSQNNYGYTF. The chain uses TRBV11-2 and TRBJ1-2; D is ambiguous. V was pared by 5 bases and J by 2 bases, with 6 bases between. The CDR3 is 12 amino acids. Germline assignment: CDR1 SGHAT and CDR2 FQNNGV.

This clone came up a few times. The chain has TRBV29-1 and TRBJ2-7; D might be TRBD2 (6 bases). Trimming cost V 5 bases and J 0 bases, with 11 bases left between them. Germline V gives CDR1 SQVTM, CDR2 ANQGSEA. This CDR3 region has 13 residues. As DNA, the CDR3 is TGCAGCGTTCGGGACTCCCACTCCTACGAGCAGTACTTC. Translated: CSVRDSHSYEQYF.

The chain recombines TRBV11-1 with TRBJ2-1; 13 bases align to TRBD2. With 2 bases clipped from V and 10 bases from J, the junction kept 8 bases outside the gene matches. The CDR3 is 16 amino acids. Per the germline V gene, CDR1 is SGHAT and CDR2 is FQDESV (reference sequence). In DNA, the CDR3 is TGTGCCAGCAGCTTATTAACTAGCGGGGGGGTAGACGAGCAGTTCTTC. It is translated as CASSLLTSGGVDEQFF.

V gene TRBV6-5 combines with J gene TRBJ1-6, with D perhaps TRBD1 (5 bases). Germline CDR1 reads MNHEY; CDR2 reads SVGAGI. The CDR3 has 15 amino acids. V shed 3 bases and J shed 10 bases, with 16 bases lying between them. The CDR3 region is CASSYGPGEYSPLHF. The CDR3 nucleotides read TGTGCCAGCAGTTATGGGCCGGGGGAGTACTCACCCCTCCACTTT.

This chain connects TRBV5-4 to TRBJ2-7; TRBD2 aligns across 12 bases. The CDR3 totals 15 residues. Germline lookup yields CDR1 SGHNT and CDR2 YYREEE (reference sequence). The V and J ends lost 3 bases and 6 bases, in that order; junction bases with no gene match: 7. CDR3 sequence: CASSSPTSGRSEQYF. CDR3 in DNA: TGTGCCAGCAGCTCCCCGACTAGCGGGAGATCCGAGCAGTACTTC. Full variable domain (outside the CDR3, taken from reference TRBV5-4 and TRBJ2-7): ETGVTQSPTHLIKTRGQQVTLRCSSQSGHNTVSWYQQALGQGPQFIFQYYREEENGRGNFPPRFSGLQFPNYSSELNVNALELDDSALYLCASSSPTSGRSEQYFGPGTRLTVT.

This clone has a handful of counts. The chain links TRBV19 to TRBJ1-2; tentative D call: TRBD1 (6 bases). This CDR3 is 18 amino acids long. Germline-derived CDR1 and CDR2 are LNHDA and SQIVND (reference sequence). V lost 3 bases to trimming and J lost 8 bases, with 28 bases between them. Here the CDR3 reads CASSMRQVGRGSRRGYTF. For the CDR3, the DNA is TGTGCCAGTAGTATGAGACAGGTGGGGCGCGGGTCTCGTCGAGGCTACACCTTC.

The rearrangement links TRBV4-3 to TRBJ2-7, with D tentatively TRBD2 (5 bases). The CDR3 has 18 amino acids. Trimming took off 0 bases at V and 2 bases at J, with 20 bases between the two ends. CDR1 and CDR2 (germline): LGHNA, YSLEER. CDR3: CASSQDYSEGGFTYEQYF. CDR3 sequence (DNA): TGCGCCAGCAGCCAAGACTATAGTGAGGGTGGGTTCACCTACGAGCAGTACTTC.

The chain has TRBV19 and TRBJ1-1; D is unresolved. The germline V and J ends were trimmed by 3 bases and 1 base, with 9 bases remaining between them. CDR3 length: 14 amino acids. CDR1 and CDR2 from the germline V gene are LNHDA and SQIVND (reference sequence). The CDR3 DNA reads TGTGCCAGTAGTATTCTAGATGGGAACACTGAAGCTTTCTTT. It specifies CASSILDGNTEAFF. Drawing the rest from reference TRBV19 and TRBJ1-1, the complete variable domain is DGGITQSPKYLFRKEGQNVTLSCEQNLNHDAMYWYRQDPGQGLRLIYYSQIVNDFQKGDIAEGYSVSREKKESFPLTVTSAQKNPTAFYLCASSILDGNTEAFFGQGTRLTVV.

This clone occurred once. This rearrangement joins TRBV7-2 to TRBJ1-5; TRBD1 matches at 10 bases. The V and J ends lost 11 bases and 4 bases, in that order; junction bases with no gene match: 5. Germline CDR1 and CDR2: SGHTA and FQGNSA. CDR3 size: 13 residues. This CDR3 reads CAAGDRGNQPQHF. For the CDR3, the DNA is TGTGCCGCCGGGGACAGGGGTAATCAGCCCCAGCATTTT. The full variable domain, rest sourced from reference TRBV7-2 and TRBJ1-5, is GAGVSQSPSNKVTEKGKDVELRCDPISGHTALYWYRQSLGQGLEFLIYFQGNSAPDKSGLPSDRFSAERTGGSVSTLTIQRTQQEDSAVYLCAAGDRGNQPQHFGDGTRLSIL.

This chain links TRBV7-9 with TRBJ1-1; 7 bases are shared with TRBD1. V dropped 2 bases and J dropped 0; count of bases not matched to a gene: 0. The V gene's germline CDR1 is SEHNR and CDR2 FQNEAQ (reference sequence). The CDR3 loop spans 14 amino acids. CDR3 amino acids: CASSLQGVNTEAFF. CDR3 sequence (DNA): TGTGCCAGCAGCTTACAGGGGGTGAACACTGAAGCTTTCTTT.

This clone was recorded a few times. The chain is built from TRBV15 and TRBJ2-7, with 8 bases lining up with TRBD1. The CDR3 runs 16 residues. The germline V gene has CDR1 LNHNV and CDR2 YYDKDF (reference sequence). V lost 4 bases, J lost 3 bases, and 11 bases stayed unmatched. CDR3 sequence (DNA): TGTGCCACCAGCACCCAATACGGGACAGGTTACTACGAGCAGTACTTC. Translation gives CATSTQYGTGYYEQYF. Full variable domain (remainder filled in from reference TRBV15 and TRBJ2-7): DAMVIQNPRYQVTQFGKPVTLSCSQTLNHNVMYWYQQKSSQAPKLLFHYYDKDFNNEADTPDNFQSRRPNTSFCFLDIRSPGLGDTAMYLCATSTQYGTGYYEQYFGPGTRLTVT.

The gene calls are TRBV7-9 and TRBJ2-7, with TRBD1 matching over 8 bases. CDR1 is SEHNR, CDR2 FQNEAQ, per germline (reference sequence). Trimming cost V 2 bases and J 5 bases; bases outside gene matches: 2. This CDR3 has 13 residues. CDR3 loop: CASSLRDRHEQYF. The CDR3 nucleotides read TGTGCCAGCAGCTTAAGGGACAGGCACGAGCAGTACTTC.

The J gene is TRBJ2-2, the V gene TRBV18; weak D call: TRBD1 (5 bases). The V end was cut by 4 bases, the J end by 6 bases, with 9 bases between. Germline assignment: CDR1 KGHSH and CDR2 LQKENI. The length of the CDR3 is 13 residues. The DNA of the CDR3 is TGTGCCAGCTCACGGCAGGGCGCCGGGGAGCTGTTTTTT. This codes for CASSRQGAGELFF.

The V gene is TRBV5-1, the J gene TRBJ2-2, with TRBD1 as a possible D gene (5 bases). Germline V gene sequence: CDR1 SGHRS, CDR2 YFSETQ. Trimming removed 1 base at V and 4 bases at J, with 14 bases between. The CDR3 loop spans 16 amino acids. CDR3 in DNA: TGCGCCAGCAGCTTGAGATTGGGGCCCGGCACCGGGGAGCTGTTTTTT. Its translation: CASSLRLGPGTGELFF.

The V gene is TRBV6-5, the J gene TRBJ1-1, with D possibly being TRBD1 (5 bases). Germline V gene sequence: CDR1 MNHEY, CDR2 SVGAGI. CDR3 length: 14 residues. V shed 5 bases and J shed 5 bases, with 15 bases lying between them. The CDR3: CASSPTQGRTEAFF. The CDR3 DNA follows: TGTGCCAGCAGTCCCACGCAGGGTCGGACTGAAGCTTTCTTT.

This clone is a singleton in its sample. The genes are TRBV29-1 and TRBJ2-3; TRBD1 matches at 8 bases. Germline trimming cut 8 bases from V and 3 bases from J; bases unmatched to any gene: 7. The CDR3 totals 13 residues. Germline lookup yields CDR1 SQVTM and CDR2 ANQGSEA. The CDR3 reads CSSGQGRTDTQYF. CDR3 nucleotide sequence: TGCAGCTCCGGACAGGGAAGAACAGATACGCAGTATTTT.

The gene calls are TRBV18 and TRBJ2-7, with TRBD2 as a possible D gene (6 bases). Per germline, CDR1 KGHSH and CDR2 LQKENI. V gave up 6 bases and J gave up 4 bases, with 16 bases separating them. This CDR3 contains 14 residues. This chain's CDR3 is CASSPGGSGYEQYF. The CDR3 nucleotides read TGTGCCAGCTCCCCCGGCGGTAGCGGATACGAGCAGTACTTC.

This sequence joins TRBV5-1 and TRBJ1-1; 8 positions match TRBD1. Germline V lookup: CDR1 SGHRS, CDR2 YFSETQ. The CDR3 contains 13 residues. V shed 4 bases and J 6 bases; nucleotides not matched to a gene: 5. The CDR3 DNA sequence: TGCGCCAGCAGCCCTAGACAGGGGTCTGAAGCTTTCTTT. The encoded protein is CASSPRQGSEAFF.

The chain links TRBV29-1 to TRBJ2-7; 7 bases align to TRBD1. The CDR3 contains 13 residues. The V gene end was trimmed by 4 bases and the J gene end by 0 bases; junction bases not matched to a gene: 3. CDR1 and CDR2 (germline): SQVTM, ANQGSEA. The chain's CDR3 is CSVARGSSYEQYF. The CDR3 DNA is TGCAGCGTTGCCAGGGGGAGCTCCTACGAGCAGTACTTC.

The chain carries TRBV9 and TRBJ1-2, with TRBD1 matching 7 bases. The CDR3 runs to 15 residues. The germline CDR1 and CDR2 sequences are SGDLS and YYNGEE. The J segment lost 6 bases and the V segment lost 0 bases, leaving 8 bases of the junction unmatched. This chain's CDR3 is CASSVDGKGAHGYTF. In DNA, the CDR3 is TGTGCCAGCAGCGTAGATGGTAAGGGGGCGCATGGCTACACCTTC.

The chain is built from TRBV2 and TRBJ1-1; D remains unclear. Germline loops: CDR1 SNHLY, CDR2 FYNNEI. CDR3 length: 13 residues. V lost 6 bases and J lost 0, with 8 bases in between. The CDR3 region is CASSPLLNTEAFF. Written as DNA, the CDR3 is TGTGCCAGCAGCCCCTTATTGAACACTGAAGCTTTCTTT.

The rearrangement uses TRBV7-7 and TRBJ2-7; weak D call: TRBD1 (6 bases). V lost 3 bases and J lost 0, with 15 bases in between. The V gene's germline CDR1 is SSHAT and CDR2 FNYEAQ (reference sequence). The CDR3 contains 16 residues. The CDR3 DNA reads TGTGCCAGCAGCTTGGGTGGACAGCTCAGCTCCTACGAGCAGTACTTC. Protein: CASSLGGQLSSYEQYF.

The chain carries TRBV19 and TRBJ2-1, with 11 bases fitting TRBD2. This CDR3 has 16 amino acids. Germline V lookup: CDR1 LNHDA, CDR2 SQIVND (reference sequence). The junction had 10 bases not matched to a gene; V was cut back by 5 bases and J by 7 bases. CDR3 coding DNA: TGTGCCAGTAGTGTGCTAGGGACTAGCGGCGGGAATGAGCAGTTCTTC. Translation: CASSVLGTSGGNEQFF.

V gene TRBV9 combines with J gene TRBJ2-5; no definite D call. The V end was cut by 2 bases, the J end by 5 bases, with 16 bases between. Germline V gene data show CDR1 as SGDLS and CDR2 as YYNGEE. This CDR3 region has 15 residues. Written as DNA, the CDR3 is TGTGCCAGCAGCGTTTCCAATAGTATACGTGAGACCCAGTACTTC. Residues: CASSVSNSIRETQYF. Using reference TRBV9 and TRBJ2-5 for the parts outside the CDR3, the full variable domain is DSGVTQTPKHLITATGQRVTLRCSPRSGDLSVYWYQQSLDQGLQFLIQYYNGEERAKGNILERFSAQQFPDLHSELNLSSLELGDSALYFCASSVSNSIRETQYFGPGTRLLVL.

This clone was seen a few times. The V call is TRBV27, the J call TRBJ1-3, with unresolved D. V was pared by 2 bases and J by 8 bases, with 16 bases between. The CDR3 has 15 amino acids. The germline V gene has CDR1 MNHEY and CDR2 SMNVEV (reference sequence). CDR3 region: CASSLTSTVGDTIYF. CDR3 coding DNA: TGTGCCAGCAGTTTAACCTCGACCGTCGGGGACACCATATATTTT.

The chain recombines TRBV16 with TRBJ1-2, with D possibly matching TRBD1 (5 bases). This CDR3 has 16 amino acids. V lost 0 bases and J lost 5, with 16 bases in between. The germline V gene has CDR1 KGHSY and CDR2 FQNENV. In DNA form, the CDR3 reads TGTGCCAGCAGCCAATCGTGGCAGGGAATAGAGTATGGCTACACCTTC. Its protein product is CASSQSWQGIEYGYTF.